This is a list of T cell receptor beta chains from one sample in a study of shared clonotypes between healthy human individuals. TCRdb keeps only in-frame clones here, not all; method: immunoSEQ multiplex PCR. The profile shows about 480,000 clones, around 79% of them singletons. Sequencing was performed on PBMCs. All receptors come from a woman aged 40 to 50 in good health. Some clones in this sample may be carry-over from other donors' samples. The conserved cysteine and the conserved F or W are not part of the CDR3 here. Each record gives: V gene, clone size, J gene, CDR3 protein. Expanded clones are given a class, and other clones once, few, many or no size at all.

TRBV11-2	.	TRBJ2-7	ASSLGQGLYEQY
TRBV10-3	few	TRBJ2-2	AISGGWSTGELF
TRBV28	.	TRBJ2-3	ASRDLGVEGTDTQY
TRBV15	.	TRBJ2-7	ATSRDRGQGSHEQY
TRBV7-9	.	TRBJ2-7	ASSPGQGGPGEQY
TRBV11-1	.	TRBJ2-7	ASSSGRPYEQY
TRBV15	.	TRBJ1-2	ATSRGTGDGYGYT
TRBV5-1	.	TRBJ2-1	ASSVNYNEQF
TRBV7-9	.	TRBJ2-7	ASSVSRDSRIYEQY
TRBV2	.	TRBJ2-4	ASKAGSWAKNIQY
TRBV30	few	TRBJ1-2	AWSDPERYGYT
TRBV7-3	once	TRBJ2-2	ASSLERNTGELF
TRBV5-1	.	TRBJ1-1	ASSGDSGSTEAF
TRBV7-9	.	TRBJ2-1	ASSIGGSYNEQF
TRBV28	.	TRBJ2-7	ASSPRLGQPRSYEQY
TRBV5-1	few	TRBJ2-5	ASSRDPGETQY
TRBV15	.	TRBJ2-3	ATSRGLSTDTQY
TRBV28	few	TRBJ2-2	ASSPLDRERTGELF
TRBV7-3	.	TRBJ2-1	ASSLTSGRPLPQF
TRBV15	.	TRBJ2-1	ATSRDKASGRASEDEQF
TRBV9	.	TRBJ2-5	ASSVTTSMETQY
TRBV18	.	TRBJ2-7	ASSPSGLVYEQY
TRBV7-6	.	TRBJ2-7	ASSPGDYEQY
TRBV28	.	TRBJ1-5	ASSARIGPNQPQH
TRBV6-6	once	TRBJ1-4	ATIREELNEKLF
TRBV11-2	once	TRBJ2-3	ASSLAPIAGGPADTQY
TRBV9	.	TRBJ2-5	ASSLGLAGETQY
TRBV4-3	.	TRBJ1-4	ASSRNPGPGQTNEKLF
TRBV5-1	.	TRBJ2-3	ASSRSIIQAGGTDTQY
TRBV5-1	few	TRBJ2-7	ASSLRGRGHEQY
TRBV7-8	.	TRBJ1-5	ASSLSGYQPQH
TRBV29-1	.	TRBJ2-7	SVFTSGQGHYEQY
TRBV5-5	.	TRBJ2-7	ASSLEASRYEQY
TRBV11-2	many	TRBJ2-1	ASSLGFGRVHNEQF
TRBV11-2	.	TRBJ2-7	ASSLVRGSPYEQY
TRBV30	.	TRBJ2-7	AWSPITQVSYEQY
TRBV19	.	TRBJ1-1	ASSTQQGAGNTEAF
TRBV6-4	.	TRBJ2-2	ASSQKPGTNTGELF
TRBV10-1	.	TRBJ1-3	ASSESMSNTIY
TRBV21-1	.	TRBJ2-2	ASSSQTDRGSAGELF
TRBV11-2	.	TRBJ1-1	ASSFRGGNTEAF
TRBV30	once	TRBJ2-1	AWSDGVTYNEQF
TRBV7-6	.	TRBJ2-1	ASAQDRGQTNEQF
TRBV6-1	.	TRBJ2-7	ASLESGSYEQY
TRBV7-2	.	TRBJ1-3	ASSFIGAPGNTIY
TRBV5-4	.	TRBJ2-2	ASSRDFNTGELF
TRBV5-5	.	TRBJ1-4	ASSGLRQGKGEKLF
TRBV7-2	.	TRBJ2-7	ASSLGAGGQYEQY
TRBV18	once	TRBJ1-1	ASSPPVGNTEAF
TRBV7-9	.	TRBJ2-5	ASSLSRLARGETQY
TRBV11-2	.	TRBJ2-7	ASSLGLVGYEQY
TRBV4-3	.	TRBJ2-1	ASSQLYSGSNEQF
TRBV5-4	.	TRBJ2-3	ASSLGKLTDTQY
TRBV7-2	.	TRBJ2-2	ASSFPSGAGTGELF
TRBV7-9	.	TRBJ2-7	ASIGRAGTYEQY
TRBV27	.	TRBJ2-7	ASSVRDGEQY
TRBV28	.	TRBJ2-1	ASSPGTSGRARNEQF
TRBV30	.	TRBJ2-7	AWSMTDYSYEQY
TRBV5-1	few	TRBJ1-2	ASSLDSARGYT